A selection of T cell receptor beta chains follows, all from one sample in a study of blood T cell repertoires in COVID-19. Libraries were prepared by immunoSEQ multiplex PCR; TCRdb keeps only in-frame clonotypes and omits some of them. The table includes 70,000 to 95,000 clones, about 80% detected once. The specimen sequenced was peripheral blood. The receptors originated from a human donor in a cohort sampled during active COVID-19. Both conserved end residues are part of each CDR3. D genes are given only for firm matches. Part of the rows lack a size; the others show once, few, many or a class for expanded clones.

TRBV7-9	-	TRBJ1-2	few	CASSFNGPSPSGYTF	TGTGCCAGCAGCTTTAATGGGCCTTCTCCGTCCGGCTACACCTTC
TRBV5-1	TRBD1	TRBJ1-6	-	CASSELTGNNSPLHF	TGCGCCAGCAGCGAACTGACAGGGAATAATTCACCCCTCCACTTT
TRBV6-5	-	TRBJ1-2	few	CASSYKGHNYGYTF	TGTGCCAGCAGTTACAAGGGGCATAACTATGGCTACACCTTC
TRBV4-2	TRBD2	TRBJ2-7	few	CASSQFPRGGAYEQYF	TGTGCCAGCAGCCAATTCCCCCGGGGGGGGGCCTACGAGCAGTACTTC
TRBV19	TRBD1	TRBJ2-7	-	CASSIGSGGSYEQYF	TGTGCCAGTAGTATTGGGTCAGGGGGTAGTTACGAGCAGTACTTC
TRBV24-1	TRBD1	TRBJ1-2	few	CATSDRQGDGYTF	TGTGCCACCAGTGATCGACAGGGAGATGGCTACACCTTC
TRBV7-9	TRBD1	TRBJ2-3	few	CASSLALDRDTDTQYF	TGTGCCAGCAGCTTAGCTCTGGACAGGGACACAGATACGCAGTATTTT
TRBV7-6	TRBD1	TRBJ1-3	many	CASSSPGTDSGNTIYF	TGTGCCAGCAGCTCTCCCGGGACAGACTCTGGAAACACCATATATTTT
TRBV6-5	TRBD1	TRBJ2-7	-	CASSKQGAGYEQYF	TGTGCCAGCAGTAAACAGGGGGCTGGATACGAGCAGTACTTC
TRBV18	TRBD2	TRBJ2-2	-	CASSRLSLAETGELFF	TGTGCCAGCTCACGGCTGTCACTAGCGGAGACCGGGGAGCTGTTTTTT
TRBV10-2	-	TRBJ2-7	-	CASSFPEQYF	TGCGCCAGCTCCTTTCCCGAGCAGTACTTC
TRBV3-1/TRBV3-2	-	TRBJ1-4	-	CASSLGLFEKLFF	TGTGCCAGCAGCCTTGGACTGTTTGAAAAACTGTTTTTT
TRBV7-3	TRBD1	TRBJ1-2	-	CASSPGTGSGYTF	TGTGCCAGCAGCCCCGGGACAGGGAGCGGCTACACCTTC
TRBV19	TRBD2	TRBJ2-1	-	CASSRGLAYNEQFF	TGTGCCAGTAGTAGGGGACTAGCCTACAATGAGCAGTTCTTC
TRBV7-3	-	TRBJ2-3	-	CASSSSGSTDTQYF	TGTGCCAGCAGCTCGTCGGGGAGCACAGATACGCAGTATTTT
TRBV5-1	-	TRBJ1-4	-	CASSLGLGEISEKLFF	TGCGCCAGCAGCTTGGGTCTAGGCGAAATTAGTGAAAAACTGTTTTTT
TRBV7-2	TRBD1	TRBJ1-2	once	CASSPWTGNAKYGYTF	TGTGCCAGCAGCCCGTGGACAGGGAATGCGAAATATGGCTACACCTTC
TRBV18	TRBD1	TRBJ1-4	once	CASSRGQSTNEKLFF	TGTGCCAGCTCGCGGGGACAGTCAACTAATGAAAAACTGTTTTTT
TRBV5-1	-	TRBJ1-1	once	CASSLGSRLEAFF	TGCGCCAGCAGCCTGGGGAGTCGATTGGAAGCTTTCTTT
TRBV6-6	-	TRBJ1-4	-	CASSHPASGSAHEKLFF	TGTGCCAGCAGTCACCCCGCCTCGGGGAGCGCACATGAAAAACTGTTTTTT
TRBV10-3	TRBD1	TRBJ2-7	-	CAISGAPGQGAYEQYF	TGTGCCATCAGTGGAGCCCCGGGACAGGGGGCCTACGAGCAGTACTTC
TRBV5-6	TRBD1	TRBJ1-5	-	CASSQGTGLGQPQHF	TGTGCCAGCAGCCAAGGGACAGGGCTCGGCCAGCCCCAGCATTTT
TRBV3-1/TRBV3-2	-	TRBJ1-2	-	CASSQVSRGYYGYTF	TGTGCCAGCAGCCAAGTTTCCAGGGGCTACTATGGCTACACCTTC
TRBV19	TRBD1	TRBJ1-1	once	CASSVGQGMTEAFF	TGTGCCAGTAGTGTGGGACAGGGCATGACTGAAGCTTTCTTT
TRBV4-1	-	TRBJ2-7	-	CASSQVGPYEQYF	TGCGCCAGCAGCCAAGTGGGGCCCTACGAGCAGTACTTC
TRBV7-3	-	TRBJ1-4	-	CASSRQGGEKLFF	TGTGCCAGCAGCCGTCAGGGCGGTGAAAAACTGTTTTTT
TRBV13	TRBD1	TRBJ2-2	-	CASSLSILDRGWSGELFF	TGTGCCAGCAGCTTATCTATATTGGACAGGGGTTGGTCCGGGGAGCTGTTTTTT
TRBV5-6	-	TRBJ2-7	once	CASSGGVGHSYEQYF	TGTGCCAGCAGTGGTGGAGTGGGGCACTCCTACGAGCAGTACTTC
TRBV19	TRBD1	TRBJ2-1	once	CASTPRGGDRAYNEQFF	TGTGCCAGTACCCCAAGGGGAGGGGACAGGGCCTACAATGAGCAGTTCTTC
TRBV7-6	-	TRBJ2-7	-	CASSLDRDGSYEQYF	TGTGCCAGCAGCTTAGACAGGGACGGCTCCTACGAGCAGTACTTC
TRBV12-5	-	TRBJ2-3	few	CASGLAGGRDTQYF	TGTGCTAGTGGTTTGGCGGGGGGCCGGGATACGCAGTATTTT
TRBV11-2	-	TRBJ2-6	-	CASSLSGGAAGANVLTF	TGTGCCAGCAGCTTAAGTGGTGGGGCAGCCGGGGCCAACGTCCTGACTTTC
TRBV3-1/TRBV3-2	-	TRBJ2-7	-	CASSQELARGYEQYF	TGTGCCAGCAGCCAAGAACTAGCTCGTGGCTACGAGCAGTACTTC
TRBV5-6	-	TRBJ1-2	-	CASSLEGVPNYGYTF	TGTGCCAGCAGCTTGGAAGGAGTACCTAACTATGGCTACACCTTC
TRBV4-1	TRBD2	TRBJ2-7	-	CASSREGLAGGYLSYEQYF	TGCGCCAGCAGCCGCGAAGGACTAGCGGGGGGTTATCTCTCCTACGAGCAGTACTTC
TRBV5-5	TRBD2	TRBJ2-1	few	CASSSLAGSYNEQFF	TGTGCCAGCAGCTCACTAGCGGGGAGCTACAATGAGCAGTTCTTC
TRBV6-5	TRBD1	TRBJ1-2	once	CASSFDRVDYGYTF	TGTGCCAGCAGTTTTGACAGGGTAGACTATGGCTACACCTTC
TRBV18	-	TRBJ1-2	-	CASSPKQGRAANYGYTF	TGTGCCAGCTCACCAAAACAGGGCAGGGCTGCTAACTATGGCTACACCTTC
TRBV7-9	-	TRBJ1-3	-	CASSAQGYGNTIYF	TGTGCCAGCAGCGCACAGGGATATGGAAACACCATATATTTT
TRBV7-9	TRBD1	TRBJ1-2	-	CASSSDHSGQSRAYGYTF	TGTGCCAGCAGCTCAGACCATTCGGGACAGTCGCGGGCATATGGCTACACCTTC
TRBV6-2/TRBV6-3	-	TRBJ2-7	once	CASSYIYEQYF	TGTGCCAGCAGTTATATCTACGAGCAGTACTTC
TRBV5-1	TRBD2	TRBJ2-3	-	CASSTQPGLARGDTQYF	TGCGCCAGCAGCACCCAGCCGGGACTAGCGCGGGGAGATACGCAGTATTTT
TRBV15	TRBD1	TRBJ1-1	-	CATSRGDRNTEAFF	TGTGCCACCAGCAGGGGGGACAGGAACACTGAAGCTTTCTTT